These 25 T cell receptor beta chains were all obtained from the same sample, sequenced in a study of CD8+CD57+ T cells in acquired aplastic anemia. The template used for profiling TCR beta VDJ and CDR3 was genomic DNA. TCRdb redid the calling of the reads with MiXCR, one entry per CDR3 protein. The profile covers hundreds of thousands of distinct CDR3 sequences, with about 70% appearing a single time and more than 3.5% taken by the ten largest. The sequencing input was sorted CD4+, CD8+, or CD8+CD57+ T cells (not recorded which) from PBMCs. The receptors were gathered from a human donor in good health, serving as a control.

This clonotype was observed a few times. The chain couples TRBV27 to TRBJ1-4, with a tentative D call TRBD1 (6 bases). The ends were cut back, 3 bases at V and 7 bases at J, with 12 bases in the middle. This CDR3 region has 14 residues. CDR1 is MNHEY, CDR2 SMNVEV, per germline (reference sequence). This chain's CDR3 is CASSFRGGREKLFF. CDR3 bases: TGTGCCAGCAGTTTTCGAGGGGGGCGTGAAAAACTGTTTTTT. Looking up the rest from reference TRBV27 and TRBJ1-4 gives the full variable domain: EAQVTQNPRYLITVTGKKLTVTCSQNMNHEYMSWYRQDPGLGLRQIYYSMNVEVTDKGDVPEGYKVSRKEKRNFPLILESPSPNQTSLYFCASSFRGGREKLFFGSGTQLSVL.

The chain carries TRBV20-1 and TRBJ2-7, with 7 positions matching TRBD2. V dropped 6 bases and J dropped 3; count of bases not matched to a gene: 8. This CDR3 has 13 residues. Germline V lookup: CDR1 DFQATT, CDR2 SNEGSKA (reference sequence). The CDR3 region is CSAVGGVHYEQYF. CDR3 DNA: TGCAGTGCGGTGGGGGGGGTACACTACGAGCAGTACTTC.

The V call is TRBV7-2, the J call TRBJ1-6; D possibly corresponds to TRBD1 (6 bases). Germline-derived CDR1 and CDR2 are SGHTA and FQGNSA. Trimming removed 5 bases from V and 7 bases from J, with 18 bases in between. The CDR3 covers 16 residues. The DNA of the CDR3 is TGTGCCAGCAGCCATTTCGGGGGGGCAACGAATTCACCCCTCCACTTT. This encodes CASSHFGGATNSPLHF.

This clonotype has at least ten counts. The chain combines TRBV18 with TRBJ1-6; a weak D match, TRBD1 (5 bases). The germline CDR1 and CDR2 sequences are KGHSH and LQKENI. CDR3 length: 14 amino acids. The V end was cut by 2 bases, the J end by 10 bases, with 12 bases between. DNA of the CDR3: TGTGCCAGCTCACCATCGGGGGGAGGATCACCCCTCCACTTT. Translation: CASSPSGGGSPLHF.

This clonotype was counted ten times or more. The chain recombines TRBV30 with TRBJ1-5; TRBD1 is a possible D gene (6 bases). V was pared by 2 bases and J by 6 bases, with 11 bases between. The CDR3 runs to 13 residues. The germline V gene has CDR1 GTSNPN and CDR2 SVGIG (reference sequence). CDR3 region: CAWSRLGGQPQHF. CDR3 nucleotide sequence: TGTGCCTGGAGTCGTTTAGGGGGTCAGCCCCAGCATTTT.

This rearrangement joins TRBV7-2 to TRBJ2-5; TRBD2 matches 11 bases. Near its end, the DNA agrees better with TRBJ2-1, so the J call may be wrong. CDR3 size: 15 residues. The germline CDR1 and CDR2 sequences are SGHTA and FQGNSA. CDR3 amino acids: CASSSGLAGYNEQFF. In DNA, the CDR3 is TGTGCCAGCAGCTCCGGACTAGCGGGTTACAATGAGCAGTTCTTC.

Regarding this clonotype: One junction end does not reproduce the germline sequence, and a read error may be involved. The chain couples TRBV11-2 to TRBJ2-7, with D perhaps TRBD2 (5 bases). CDR1 and CDR2 from the germline V gene are SGHAT and FQNNGV. The CDR3 loop spans 15 amino acids. Here the CDR3 reads CASSLAGRNSYEQYF. The CDR3 DNA reads TGCGCCAGCAGCTTGGCGGGCAGGAACTCCTACGAGCAGTACTTC.

Regarding this clonotype: A read error may account for a junction end that differs from germline. The J gene is TRBJ1-5, the V gene TRBV7-7; D is ambiguous. Germline values: CDR1 SSHAT, CDR2 FNYEAQ (reference sequence). The CDR3 is 14 amino acids. The DNA of the CDR3 is TGTGCCAGCAGCTTAGAAGACGAGCAGTACTTCCAGCCGTTT. Translated: CASSLEDEQYFQPF.

Many counts were recorded for this clonotype. This chain joins TRBV12-3 or TRBV12-4 and TRBJ2-3; unclear D gene. The CDR3 sequence is 13 residues long. Trimming stripped 2 bases from V and 8 bases from J, with 11 bases between. The CDR3 DNA is TGTGCCAGCAGTTTATTATCCGCAGGTACGCAGTATTTT. This encodes CASSLLSAGTQYF.

The J gene is TRBJ2-7, the V gene TRBV7-2, with D perhaps assigned TRBD1 or TRBD2 (5 bases each). Germline V gene data show CDR1 as SGHTA and CDR2 as FQGNSA. This CDR3 contains 17 residues. V was trimmed by 2 bases and J by 3 bases, leaving 20 bases between them. CDR3 region: CASSLPGPGTPFYEQYF. As DNA, the CDR3 is TGTGCCAGCAGCTTACCGGGGCCCGGGACGCCCTTCTACGAGCAGTACTTC.

The chain recombines TRBV2 with TRBJ2-7, with D perhaps matching TRBD2 (5 bases). V was shortened by 5 bases and J by 3 bases, with 11 bases between the two germline ends. There are 13 residues in the CDR3. Germline V gene data show CDR1 as SNHLY and CDR2 as FYNNEI. The CDR3 sequence: CASSREVNYEQYF. In nucleotides, the CDR3 is TGTGCCAGCAGTCGGGAAGTTAACTACGAGCAGTACTTC.

This clonotype was seen at least ten times. V is TRBV7-7 and J is TRBJ1-4; 8 nucleotides align to TRBD1. The CDR3 runs to 13 residues. V lost 5 bases to trimming and J lost 6 bases; unmatched junction nucleotides: 2. CDR1 and CDR2 from the germline V gene are SSHAT and FNYEAQ (reference sequence). CDR3: CASSQDRDEKLFF. The CDR3 DNA reads TGTGCCAGCAGCCAGGACAGGGATGAAAAACTGTTTTTT.

This chain uses TRBV29-1 with TRBJ1-2; D unclear. Trimming took off 4 bases at V and 3 bases at J, with 6 bases between the two ends. There are 11 residues in the CDR3. Looked up from germline, CDR1 is SQVTM and CDR2 is ANQGSEA. The CDR3 protein is CSVGQDYGYTF. In DNA, the CDR3 is TGCAGCGTTGGGCAAGACTATGGCTACACCTTC.

A single count supports this clonotype. This CDR3 is CASSEEERTVSSYNEQFF. CDR3 DNA: TGTGCCAGCAGCGAAGAGGAGCGGACGGTAAGCTCCTACAATGAGCAGTTCTTC. The rearrangement links TRBV7-2 to TRBJ2-1; possible D gene TRBD2, 5 bases. The CDR3 totals 18 residues. The germline V and J ends were trimmed by 5 bases and 0 bases, with 20 bases remaining between them. Germline CDR1 is SGHTA and CDR2 is FQGNSA.

Comment on this clonotype: This likely comes from a read error, as the CDR3 has no conserved phenylalanine or tryptophan at its end. It is unclear where the CDR3 begins or ends on the DNA, so no DNA is shown, and the CDR3 is as TCRdb lists it. The chain combines TRBV5-1 with TRBJ2-7; the table's D call, TRBD2, has no DNA check behind it. The germline V gene has CDR1 SGHRS and CDR2 YFSETQ. The CDR3 has 9 residues if both end residues are counted. Here the CDR3 reads CASSGRENT.

This clonotype was detected once. The rearrangement uses TRBV7-3 and TRBJ2-5, with D perhaps TRBD2 (5 bases). The V end was cut by 4 bases, the J end by 1 base, with 7 bases between. The CDR3 is made up of 13 amino acids. In germline, CDR1 is SGHTA, CDR2 FQGTGA. Here the CDR3 DNA reads TGTGCCAGCAGCTCGGACTCCCAAGAGACCCAGTACTTC. It is translated as CASSSDSQETQYF.

This clonotype was observed a few times. At one end, the junction sequence differs from germline, possibly due to a read error. V gene TRBV2 combines with J gene TRBJ2-6; D unresolved. Germline V gene data show CDR1 as SNHLY and CDR2 as FYNNEI. CDR3 length: 11 amino acids. CDR3 region: CASQRRNTEAF. CDR3 DNA sequence: TGTGCCAGCCAGAGGCGGAACACTGAAGCTTTC.

This clonotype showed up many times. This chain joins TRBV30 and TRBJ1-4, with 9 nucleotides matching TRBD1. The trim removed 0 bases at V and 5 bases at J, leaving 1 base unmatched. Germline CDR1 GTSNPN, CDR2 SVGIG (reference sequence). The CDR3 consists of 14 residues. CDR3 sequence (DNA): TGTGCCTGGAGTGTAGGGACAGGGAATGAAAAACTGTTTTTT. Its protein product is CAWSVGTGNEKLFF.

This clonotype has just one count. A read error is possible here, since a much larger clone lies one base away. The chain carries TRBV3-1 and TRBJ1-2; D may be TRBD1 (5 bases). The CDR3 length is 15 residues. CDR1 is LGHDT, CDR2 YNNKEL, per germline (reference sequence). The CDR3 nucleotides read TGTTCCAGCAGCCAAGAAGCTTGGGGGTCCGGGGGCTACACCTTC. It translates to CSSSQEAWGSGGYTF. Supplemented by reference TRBV3-1 and TRBJ1-2, the full variable domain reads DTAVSQTPKYLVTQMGNDKSIKCEQNLGHDTMYWYKQDSKKFLKIMFSYNNKELIINETVPNRFSPKSPDKAHLNLHINSLELGDSAVYFCSSSQEAWGSGGYTFGSGTRLTVV.

This CDR3 is CASSPGEGKGYTF. DNA for the CDR3: TGTGCCAGCAGCCCAGGCGAGGGGAAAGGCTACACCTTC. V is TRBV11-1 and J is TRBJ1-2, with D tentatively TRBD1 (5 bases). Germline V lookup: CDR1 SGHAT, CDR2 FQDESV (reference sequence). V was clipped by 5 bases and J by 8 bases, with 15 bases between them. The CDR3 length is 13 residues.

This clonotype was detected ten times or more. The V call is TRBV2, the J call TRBJ1-1; D remains unclear. The germline V gene has CDR1 SNHLY and CDR2 FYNNEI. The CDR3 is 13 amino acids. Trimming removed 7 bases at V and 5 bases at J, with 14 bases between. The CDR3 sequence: CASTQTPWTEAFF. The CDR3 region has the DNA TGTGCCAGCACCCAAACCCCTTGGACTGAAGCTTTCTTT. The whole variable domain, remainder taken from reference TRBV2 and TRBJ1-1, is EPEVTQTPSHQVTQMGQEVILRCVPISNHLYFYWYRQILGQKVEFLVSFYNNEISEKSEIFDDQFSVERPDGSNFTLKIRSTKLEDSAMYFCASTQTPWTEAFFGQGTRLTVV.

The rearrangement links TRBV11-2 to TRBJ2-5, with D unresolved. Germline V gene lookup returns CDR1 SGHAT and CDR2 FQNNGV. This CDR3 is 15 amino acids long. The V gene lost 0 bases and the J gene lost 4 bases, with 12 bases spanning the gap. This CDR3 reads CASSLEGKSGETQYF. The CDR3 DNA is TGTGCCAGCAGCTTAGAAGGGAAATCGGGAGAGACCCAGTACTTC.

Concerning this clonotype itself: A read error may produce the germline difference seen at one junction end. The genes are TRBV7-6 and TRBJ2-7, with D maybe TRBD1 (6 bases). Germline CDR1 SGHVS, CDR2 FNYEAQ. This CDR3 comprises 15 residues. CDR3 nucleotide sequence: TGTGCCACCAGCAGAGGGCCTCAGGGGCTCTACGAGCAGTACTTC. This encodes CATSRGPQGLYEQYF.

In this sample, this clonotype turned up once. The J gene is TRBJ2-7, the V gene TRBV20-1; 8 nucleotides align to TRBD1. The CDR3 contains 15 residues. The V gene end was trimmed by 3 bases and the J gene end by 7 bases; junction bases not matched to a gene: 14. Per germline, CDR1 DFQATT and CDR2 SNEGSKA (reference sequence). DNA for the CDR3: TGCAGTGCTAGCGCAGGGGGCATTCCCGGAAGGGAGCAGTACTTC. It translates to CSASAGGIPGREQYF.

This clonotype was recorded only once. The genes are TRBV9 and TRBJ2-7; maybe TRBD2 (5 bases). The CDR3 extends over 13 amino acids. Germline CDR1 and CDR2: SGDLS and YYNGEE. V was cut by 4 bases and J by 12 bases, with 20 bases left in between. In DNA form, the CDR3 reads TGTGCCAGCAGCTCGGCTTCGGGGTACGACGGGTACTTC. It yields the protein CASSSASGYDGYF.